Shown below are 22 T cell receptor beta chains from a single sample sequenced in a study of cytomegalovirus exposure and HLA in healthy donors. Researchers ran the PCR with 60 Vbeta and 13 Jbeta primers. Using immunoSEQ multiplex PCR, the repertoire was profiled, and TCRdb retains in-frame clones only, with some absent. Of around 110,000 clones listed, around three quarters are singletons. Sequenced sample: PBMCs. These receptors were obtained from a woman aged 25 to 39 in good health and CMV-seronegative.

CDR3 in DNA: TGCGCCAGCAGCCAAGTTGCGTTAGATACGCAGTATTTT. The encoded protein is CASSQVALDTQYF. J is TRBJ2-3 and V is TRBV4-3; D uncertain. Germline V CDR1 and CDR2: LGHNA, YSLEER. V was pared by 1 base and J by 5 bases, with 7 bases between. CDR3 size: 13 residues.

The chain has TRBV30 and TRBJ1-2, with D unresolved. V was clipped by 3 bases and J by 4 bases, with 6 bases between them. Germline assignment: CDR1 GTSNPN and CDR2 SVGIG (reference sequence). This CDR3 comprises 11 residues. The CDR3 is CAWRVSYGYTF. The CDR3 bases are TGTGCCTGGAGAGTCAGCTATGGCTACACCTTC. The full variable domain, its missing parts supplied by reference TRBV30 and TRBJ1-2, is SQTIHQWPATLVQPVGSPLSLECTVEGTSNPNLYWYRQAAGRGLQLLFYSVGIGQISSEVPQNLSASRPQDRQFILSSKKLLLSDSGFYLCAWRVSYGYTFGSGTRLTVV.

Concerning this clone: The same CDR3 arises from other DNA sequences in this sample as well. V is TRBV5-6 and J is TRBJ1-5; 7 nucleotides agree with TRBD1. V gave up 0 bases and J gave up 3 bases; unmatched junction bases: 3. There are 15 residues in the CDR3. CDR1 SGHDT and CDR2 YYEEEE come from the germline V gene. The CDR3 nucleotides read TGTGCCAGCAGCTTGGACAGGGGACTCAATCAGCCCCAGCATTTT. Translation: CASSLDRGLNQPQHF.

CDR3 region: CASSQDPPVAGGLNEQFF. In DNA form, the CDR3 reads TGTGCCAGCAGCCAAGATCCCCCGGTGGCGGGAGGGCTAAATGAGCAGTTCTTC. The V call is TRBV4-2, the J call TRBJ2-1; 9 nucleotides line up with TRBD2. V shed 0 bases and J 7 bases; nucleotides not matched to a gene: 13. This CDR3 region has 18 residues. Looked up from germline, CDR1 is LGHNA and CDR2 is YNFKEQ.

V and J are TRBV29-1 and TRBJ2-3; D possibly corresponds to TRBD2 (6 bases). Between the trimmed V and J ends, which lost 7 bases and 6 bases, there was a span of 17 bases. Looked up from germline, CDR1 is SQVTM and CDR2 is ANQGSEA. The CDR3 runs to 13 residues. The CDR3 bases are TGCAGCGCCTCGGGAGAAAGCCAGGATACGCAGTATTTT. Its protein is CSASGESQDTQYF.

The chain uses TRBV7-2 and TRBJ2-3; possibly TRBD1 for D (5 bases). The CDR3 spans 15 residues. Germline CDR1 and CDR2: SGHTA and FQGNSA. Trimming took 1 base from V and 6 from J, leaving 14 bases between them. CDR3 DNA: TGTGCCAGCAGCTTAGTCCTTGGGGCCGGGGATACGCAGTATTTT. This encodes CASSLVLGAGDTQYF. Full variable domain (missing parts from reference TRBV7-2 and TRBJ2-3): GAGVSQSPSNKVTEKGKDVELRCDPISGHTALYWYRQSLGQGLEFLIYFQGNSAPDKSGLPSDRFSAERTGGSVSTLTIQRTQQEDSAVYLCASSLVLGAGDTQYFGPGTRLTVL.

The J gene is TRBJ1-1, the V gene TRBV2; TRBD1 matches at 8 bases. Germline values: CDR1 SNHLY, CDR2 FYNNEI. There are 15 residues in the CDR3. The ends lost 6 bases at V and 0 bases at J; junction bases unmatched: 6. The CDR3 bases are TGTGCCAGCAGCGATCGGGACAGGTTGAACACTGAAGCTTTCTTT. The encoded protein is CASSDRDRLNTEAFF.

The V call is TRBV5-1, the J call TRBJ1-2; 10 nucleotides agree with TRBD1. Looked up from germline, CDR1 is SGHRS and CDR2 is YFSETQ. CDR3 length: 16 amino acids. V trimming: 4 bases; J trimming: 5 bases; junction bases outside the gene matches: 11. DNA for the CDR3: TGCGCCAGCAGCAGCCGTGGGACAGGGGATACTTATGGCTACACCTTC. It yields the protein CASSSRGTGDTYGYTF.

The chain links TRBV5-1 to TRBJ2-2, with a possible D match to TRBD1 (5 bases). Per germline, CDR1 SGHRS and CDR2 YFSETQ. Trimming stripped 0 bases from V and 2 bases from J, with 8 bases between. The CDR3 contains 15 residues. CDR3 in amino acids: CASSLEGVNTGELFF. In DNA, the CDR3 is TGCGCCAGCAGCTTGGAAGGGGTTAACACCGGGGAGCTGTTTTTT.

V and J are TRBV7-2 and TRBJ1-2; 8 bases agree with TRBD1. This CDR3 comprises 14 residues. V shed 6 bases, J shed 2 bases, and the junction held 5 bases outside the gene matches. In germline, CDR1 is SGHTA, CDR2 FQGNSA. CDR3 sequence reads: CASRTGGENYGYTF. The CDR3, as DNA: TGTGCCAGCAGAACAGGGGGGGAAAACTATGGCTACACCTTC. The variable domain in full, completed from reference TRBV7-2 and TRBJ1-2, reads GAGVSQSPSNKVTEKGKDVELRCDPISGHTALYWYRQSLGQGLEFLIYFQGNSAPDKSGLPSDRFSAERTGGSVSTLTIQRTQQEDSAVYLCASRTGGENYGYTFGSGTRLTVV.

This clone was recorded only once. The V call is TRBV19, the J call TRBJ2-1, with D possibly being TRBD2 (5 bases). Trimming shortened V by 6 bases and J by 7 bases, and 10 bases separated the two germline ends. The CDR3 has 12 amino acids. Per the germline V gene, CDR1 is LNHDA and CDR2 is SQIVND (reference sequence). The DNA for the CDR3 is TGTGCCAGTAGCGGAGGCTGGAATGAGCAGTTCTTC. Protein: CASSGGWNEQFF.

The CDR3 loop is CASSTQGSGNTIYF. Written as DNA, the CDR3 is TGTGCCAGCAGTACACAGGGCTCTGGAAACACCATATATTTT. This chain links TRBV2 with TRBJ1-3; possibly TRBD1 for D (6 bases). The V gene lost 5 bases and the J gene lost 0 bases, with 8 bases spanning the gap. The length of the CDR3 is 14 residues. Germline CDR1 and CDR2: SNHLY and FYNNEI.

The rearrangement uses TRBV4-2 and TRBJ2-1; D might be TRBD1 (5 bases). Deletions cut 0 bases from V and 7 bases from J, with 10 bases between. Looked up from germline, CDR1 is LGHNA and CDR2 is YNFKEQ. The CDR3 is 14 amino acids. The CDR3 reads CASSQEPGPNEQFF. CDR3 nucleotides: TGTGCCAGCAGCCAAGAACCAGGGCCGAATGAGCAGTTCTTC.

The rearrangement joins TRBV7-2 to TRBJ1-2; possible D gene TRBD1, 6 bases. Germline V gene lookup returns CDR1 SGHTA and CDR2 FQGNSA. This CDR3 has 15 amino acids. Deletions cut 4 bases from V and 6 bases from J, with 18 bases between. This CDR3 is CASSSPRTGPHGYTF. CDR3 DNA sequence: TGTGCCAGCAGCTCTCCTCGAACAGGGCCCCATGGCTACACCTTC.

The CDR3 sequence is CASSLAGGSGNTIYF. The CDR3, as DNA: TGTGCCAGCAGCCTCGCGGGGGGCTCTGGAAACACCATATATTTT. V gene TRBV7-9 combines with J gene TRBJ1-3; perhaps TRBD1 as D (5 bases). Trimming cost V 5 bases and J 0 bases, with 11 bases left between them. The CDR3 is made up of 15 amino acids. CDR1 is SEHNR and CDR2 is FQNEAQ in the germline V gene (reference sequence).

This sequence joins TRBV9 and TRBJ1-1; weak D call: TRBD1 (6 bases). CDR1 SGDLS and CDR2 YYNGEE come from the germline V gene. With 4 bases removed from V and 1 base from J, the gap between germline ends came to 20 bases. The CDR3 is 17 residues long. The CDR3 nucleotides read TGTGCCAGCAGCTCTAACCGGGACACCTTACAGAACACTGAAGCTTTCTTT. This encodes CASSSNRDTLQNTEAFF.

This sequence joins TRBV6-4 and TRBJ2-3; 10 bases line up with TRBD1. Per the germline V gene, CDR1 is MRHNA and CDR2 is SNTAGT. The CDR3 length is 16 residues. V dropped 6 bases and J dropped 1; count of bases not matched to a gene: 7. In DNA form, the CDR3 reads TGTGCCAGCAGCCAGTCCGGGACAGGGGGCACAGATACGCAGTATTTT. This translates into CASSQSGTGGTDTQYF.

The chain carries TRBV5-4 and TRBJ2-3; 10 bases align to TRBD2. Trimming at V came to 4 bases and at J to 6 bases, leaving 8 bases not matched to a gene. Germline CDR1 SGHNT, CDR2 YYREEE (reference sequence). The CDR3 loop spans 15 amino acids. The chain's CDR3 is CASSPKREGSDTQYF. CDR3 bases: TGTGCCAGCAGCCCTAAGCGGGAGGGTTCGGATACGCAGTATTTT.

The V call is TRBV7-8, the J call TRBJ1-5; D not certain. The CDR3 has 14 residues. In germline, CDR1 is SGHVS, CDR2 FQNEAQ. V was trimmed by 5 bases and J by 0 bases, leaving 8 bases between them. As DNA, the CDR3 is TGTGCCAGCAGCCAGGTTCGTAGCAATCAGCCCCAGCATTTT. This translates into CASSQVRSNQPQHF.

The CDR3 DNA follows: TGCGCCAGCAGCCTAAAAAAAGGACAGGGGGAAGCCGGGGAGCTGTTTTTT. Amino acid sequence: CASSLKKGQGEAGELFF. The genes are TRBV5-1 and TRBJ2-2; TRBD1 matches at 10 bases. The V gene end was trimmed by 4 bases and the J gene end by 6 bases; junction bases not matched to a gene: 12. Germline V lookup: CDR1 SGHRS, CDR2 YFSETQ. This CDR3 region has 17 residues.

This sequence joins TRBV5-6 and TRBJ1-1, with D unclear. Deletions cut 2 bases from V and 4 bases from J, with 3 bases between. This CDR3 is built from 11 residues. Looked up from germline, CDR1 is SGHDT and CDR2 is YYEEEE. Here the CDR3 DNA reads TGTGCCAGCAGCTTCGGCACTGAAGCTTTCTTT. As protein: CASSFGTEAFF.

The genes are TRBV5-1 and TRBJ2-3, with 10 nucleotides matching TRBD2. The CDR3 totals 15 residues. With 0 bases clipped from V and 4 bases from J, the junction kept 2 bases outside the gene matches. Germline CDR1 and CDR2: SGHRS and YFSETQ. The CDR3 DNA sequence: TGCGCCAGCAGCTTGGATAGCGGGAGGTCAGATACGCAGTATTTT. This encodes CASSLDSGRSDTQYF.